Here is one T cell receptor (beta chain) with its context. The data stem from a study of blood T cell repertoires in COVID-19. Study at large: The study drew acute and convalescent COVID-19 samples from the United States, Italy and Spain. The analysed material was cDNA or gDNA that came from T cells, B-cell-depleted T cells, or PBMCs.

The CDR3 is 19 amino acids. The germline CDR1 and CDR2 sequences are SGHTA and FQGTGA. Trimming at V came to 5 bases and at J to 3 bases, leaving 22 bases not matched to a gene. Repertoires were generated with immunoSEQ multiplex PCR, while TCRdb's copy carries only in-frame clones and drops some. The data hold fewer than 300,000 clones, with 88% observed a single time. Sequencing input: peripheral blood. This receptor was obtained from a woman between 35 and 50 years old who had recovered from COVID-19. This chain links TRBV7-3 with TRBJ2-7; TRBD2 aligns across 7 bases. The CDR3 DNA is TGTGCCAGCAGCCATCGACGGGAGGTTTCAGTATTGATGTTCTACGAGCAGTACTTC. Encoded protein: CASSHRREVSVLMFYEQYF. Complete variable domain (other parts from reference TRBV7-3 and TRBJ2-7): GAGVSQTPSNKVTEKGKYVELRCDPISGHTALYWYRQSLGQGPEFLIYFQGTGAADDSGLPNDRFFAVRPEGSVSTLKIQRTERGDSAVYLCASSHRREVSVLMFYEQYFGPGTRLTVT.